This passage covers 10 T cell receptor beta chains from one sample sequenced in a study of blood T cells in healthy people across ages. PCR was performed a second time for about 7 to 11 cycles using a sample-barcoded 5' primer and a J-beta primer mix. Each CDR3 protein gets one entry after TCRdb re-called the 5' RACE reads with MiXCR. The table shows roughly 680,000 distinct CDR3 sequences, with around 50% occurring only once. Sequenced: blood. The receptors were gathered from a woman older than 75 in good health.

There are many counts of this clonotype. The chain couples TRBV7-2 to TRBJ2-1; D is undetermined. The CDR3 covers 11 residues. V lost 6 bases and J 4 bases, leaving 4 bases between the germline ends. Germline V gene sequence: CDR1 SGHTA, CDR2 FQGNSA. CDR3 protein: CASSFYNEQFF. The CDR3 DNA is TGTGCCAGCAGTTTTTACAATGAGCAGTTCTTC.

V and J are TRBV3-1 and TRBJ1-5; D is ambiguous. Trimming pared 2 bases from V and 6 bases from J, leaving 11 bases between. In germline, CDR1 is LGHDT, CDR2 YNNKEL (reference sequence). The CDR3 runs 14 residues. CDR3 sequence: CASSQPGLGQPQHF. CDR3 coding DNA: TGTGCCAGCAGCCAACCGGGGTTGGGTCAGCCCCAGCATTTT.

Details on this clonotype: This sequence may be a read error, since a much larger clone differs from it by one base. This sequence joins TRBV27 and TRBJ2-7; tentative D call: TRBD1 (5 bases). This CDR3 has 13 amino acids. V shed 3 bases and J shed 7 bases, with 13 bases lying between them. The germline V gene encodes CDR1 MNHEY and CDR2 SMNVEV (reference sequence). The CDR3 DNA follows: TGTGCCAGCAGTTTGAGTCAGGGTTATGAGCAGTACTTC. Translation: CASSLSQGYEQYF.

This rearrangement joins TRBV7-2 to TRBJ2-1, with unresolved D. Germline assignment: CDR1 SGHTA and CDR2 FQGNSA. The germline V and J ends were trimmed by 1 base and 6 bases, with 22 bases remaining between them. CDR3 length equals 18 residues. Here the CDR3 reads CASSLGWVVSSQFNEQFF. The CDR3 DNA is TGTGCCAGCAGCTTAGGCTGGGTCGTGTCGTCACAATTCAATGAGCAGTTCTTC.

This clonotype occurred a few times. The rearrangement links TRBV29-1 to TRBJ2-1; D unclear. The CDR3 contains 14 residues. Between the trimmed V and J ends, which lost 7 bases and 0 bases, there was a span of 13 bases. Germline CDR1 SQVTM, CDR2 ANQGSEA. This chain's CDR3 is CSAEGPNSYNEQFF. CDR3 DNA sequence: TGCAGCGCCGAAGGGCCAAACTCCTACAATGAGCAGTTCTTC.

Only one count was recorded for this clonotype. The chain links TRBV12-3 or TRBV12-4 to TRBJ1-5; D might be TRBD1 (6 bases). This CDR3 is built from 14 residues. The V and J ends lost 5 bases and 9 bases respectively, with 17 bases between them. CDR3 coding DNA: TGTGCCAGCAGTCTCGGGGGGACAATCAGGCCCCAGCATTTT. Protein sequence: CASSLGGTIRPQHF.

This clonotype showed up many times. J is TRBJ1-2 and V is TRBV7-2; TRBD1 might be the D (6 bases). Germline V gene data show CDR1 as SGHTA and CDR2 as FQGNSA. Trimming shortened V by 5 bases and J by 6 bases, and 19 bases separated the two germline ends. CDR3 size: 15 residues. This CDR3 is CASSPRQVGKDGYTF. DNA for the CDR3: TGTGCCAGCAGCCCGCGACAGGTGGGAAAGGATGGCTACACCTTC.

Ten or more counts support this clonotype. This chain uses TRBV6-6 with TRBJ1-2; D perhaps matches TRBD1 (5 bases). The germline gives CDR1 MNHNY, CDR2 SVGAGI (reference sequence). This CDR3 comprises 12 residues. The ends were cut back, 6 bases at V and 6 bases at J, with 11 bases in the middle. The CDR3 nucleotides read TGTGCCAGCAGATTTAGGGGAAATGGCTACACCTTC. Amino acid sequence: CASRFRGNGYTF.

The chain employs TRBV29-1 and TRBJ2-1, with D tentatively TRBD1 or TRBD2 (5 bases each). This CDR3 comprises 15 residues. Germline assignment: CDR1 SQVTM and CDR2 ANQGSEA. Deletions cut 7 bases from V and 0 bases from J, with 16 bases between. The CDR3 DNA reads TGCAGCGGCGACGGGGCTCCTAGCTCCTACAATGAGCAGTTCTTC. Translated: CSGDGAPSSYNEQFF.

The chain has TRBV2 and TRBJ2-1; tentative D call: TRBD2 (6 bases). This CDR3 region has 14 residues. Between the trimmed V and J ends, which lost 11 bases and 4 bases, there was a span of 18 bases. Germline CDR1 reads SNHLY; CDR2 reads FYNNEI. The CDR3 bases are TGTGCCGGAGTCCGGGACTTAACGTACAATGAGCAGTTCTTC. Translated: CAGVRDLTYNEQFF.